A single sample is the source of the 15 T cell receptor beta chains below, sequenced in a study of response to subunit inactivated influenza vaccine. Via MiXCR, TCRdb re-called the RT-PCR reads, giving one row per CDR3 protein. The sample holds about 310,000 distinct CDR3 sequences, approximately 23% seen once. The sample here was PBMCs from blood, taken roughly 20 months after vaccination. The origin of the receptors is a man aged 50 to 69 who received an inactivated influenza vaccine.

At least ten counts were recorded for this clonotype. The rearrangement uses TRBV7-8 and TRBJ1-2; D unclear. Trimming took off 1 base at V and 6 bases at J, with 15 bases between the two ends. The V gene's germline CDR1 is SGHVS and CDR2 FQNEAQ. CDR3 length: 15 residues. CDR3: CASSLGHQGLDGYTF. CDR3 DNA: TGTGCCAGCAGCTTAGGTCATCAAGGATTAGATGGCTACACCTTC.

The genes are TRBV27 and TRBJ1-2; TRBD1 agrees at 11 bases. J was trimmed by 7 bases and V by 7 bases; bases with no gene match: 8. Germline V gives CDR1 MNHEY, CDR2 SMNVEV (reference sequence). The CDR3 covers 14 residues. The CDR3 loop reads CASKGQGALSGYTF. CDR3 in DNA: TGTGCCAGCAAAGGACAGGGGGCGTTATCTGGCTACACCTTC.

In nucleotides, the CDR3 is TGTGCCAGCATGCAGGGGACCCCGGCTAGTGAAGCTTTCTTT. Protein: CASMQGTPASEAFF. The chain combines TRBV7-2 with TRBJ1-1; D may be TRBD1 (6 bases). Trimming removed 7 bases from V and 7 bases from J, with 19 bases in between. This CDR3 has 14 amino acids. Per germline, CDR1 SGHTA and CDR2 FQGNSA.

The chain joins TRBV11-3 to TRBJ1-5; TRBD1 matches 8 bases. The junction had 20 bases not matched to a gene; V was cut back by 1 base and J by 0 bases. Looked up from germline, CDR1 is SGHNT and CDR2 is YENEEA. The CDR3 consists of 22 residues. CDR3 DNA sequence: TGTGCCAGCAGCTTAGTAACGCAGCAGGGGGCCCGGGCCTCTTATAGCAATCAGCCCCAGCATTTT. Translated, it gives CASSLVTQQGARASYSNQPQHF.

In this sample, this clonotype turned up a few times. The chain carries TRBV6-5 and TRBJ1-4; D gene unclear. Trimming stripped 0 bases from V and 8 bases from J, with 13 bases between. From germline, CDR1 is MNHEY and CDR2 SVGAGI. This CDR3 has 15 amino acids. CDR3 DNA: TGTGCCAGCAGTTACTCGGTGGGCAGAATAGAAAAACTGTTTTTT. Its protein is CASSYSVGRIEKLFF.

The chain has TRBV6-2 or TRBV6-3 and TRBJ2-7, with a weak D call TRBD2 (6 bases). CDR3 length: 14 residues. Per germline, CDR1 MNHEY and CDR2 SVGEGT. V lost 6 bases and J 1 base, leaving 13 bases between the germline ends. The CDR3 is CASRGGVISYEQYF. The CDR3 nucleotides are TGTGCCAGCAGAGGCGGGGTTATATCCTACGAGCAGTACTTC.

J is TRBJ1-5 and V is TRBV12-3 or TRBV12-4, with 8 bases identical to TRBD1. There are 16 residues in the CDR3. J was trimmed by 5 bases and V by 5 bases; bases with no gene match: 11. In DNA form, the CDR3 reads TGTGCCAGCAGTCCGGGGACAGGAGTGGGATATCAGCCCCAGCATTTT. This codes for CASSPGTGVGYQPQHF.

CDR3 sequence reads: CASSQDFFSGNTIYF. In nucleotides, the CDR3 is TGCGCCAGCAGCCAAGATTTCTTTAGTGGAAACACCATATATTTT. V is TRBV4-3 and J is TRBJ1-3; D call uncertain. Germline values: CDR1 LGHNA, CDR2 YSLEER. Trimming left V 0 bases short and J 3 bases short, with 9 bases between. This CDR3 is built from 15 residues.

The chain is built from TRBV11-2 and TRBJ2-5; no reliable D call. Trimming took off 2 bases at V and 2 bases at J, with 12 bases between the two ends. Germline V lookup: CDR1 SGHAT, CDR2 FQNNGV. The length of the CDR3 is 15 residues. This CDR3 is CASSLSDGIQETQYF. CDR3 sequence (DNA): TGTGCCAGCAGCTTATCCGACGGAATACAAGAGACCCAGTACTTC.

V is TRBV28 and J is TRBJ2-1; 15 positions agree with TRBD2. The CDR3 runs 17 residues. The V and J ends lost 1 base and 9 bases, in that order; junction bases with no gene match: 7. Germline V gene lookup returns CDR1 MDHEN and CDR2 SYDVKM. CDR3 residues: CASSLSRTSGRAGEQFF. As DNA, the CDR3 is TGTGCCAGCAGTTTATCTAGGACTAGCGGGAGGGCCGGTGAGCAGTTCTTC. Together with reference TRBV28 and TRBJ2-1, the CDR3 gives the full variable domain: DVKVTQSSRYLVKRTGEKVFLECVQDMDHENMFWYRQDPGLGLRLIYFSYDVKMKEKGDIPEGYSVSREKKERFSLILESASTNQTSMYLCASSLSRTSGRAGEQFFGPGTRLTVL.

This clonotype was seen a single time. The chain joins TRBV4-3 to TRBJ1-1, with D unclear. Per germline, CDR1 LGHNA and CDR2 YSLEER. Trimming shortened V by 6 bases and J by 5 bases, and 19 bases separated the two germline ends. The CDR3 contains 15 residues. The CDR3 spells CASSLNSHLGTEAFF. CDR3 sequence (DNA): TGCGCCAGCAGTCTCAACAGTCACCTGGGTACTGAAGCTTTCTTT.

The CDR3 DNA reads TGCGCCAGCAGCCCAGATCTGGACATCTTCGTCGCTGAAGCTTTCTTT. This gives the protein CASSPDLDIFVAEAFF. The J gene is TRBJ1-1, the V gene TRBV4-3; TRBD1 is a possible D gene (5 bases). CDR1 LGHNA and CDR2 YSLEER come from the germline V gene. The CDR3 contains 16 residues. V gave up 4 bases and J gave up 6 bases, with 21 bases separating them.

This clonotype was counted between two and nine times. The V gene is TRBV5-1, the J gene TRBJ1-1; D not certain. This CDR3 contains 14 residues. V was clipped by 2 bases and J by 1 base, with 9 bases between them. Germline-derived CDR1 and CDR2 are SGHRS and YFSETQ. CDR3 bases: TGCGCCAGCAGCTTAAGACCGAGGAACACTGAAGCTTTCTTT. Its protein product is CASSLRPRNTEAFF.

V usage is TRBV20-1 and J usage is TRBJ1-1, with D uncertain. V was clipped by 2 bases and J by 0 bases, with 7 bases between them. The length of the CDR3 is 13 residues. Germline V gene data show CDR1 as DFQATT and CDR2 as SNEGSKA (reference sequence). CDR3 amino acids: CSARPTVNTEAFF. The CDR3 region has the DNA TGCAGTGCTAGACCCACGGTGAACACTGAAGCTTTCTTT.

The chain links TRBV10-3 to TRBJ2-3; D is undetermined. CDR1 is ENHRY and CDR2 is SYGVKD in the germline V gene. The CDR3 sequence is 13 residues long. The V end lost 3 bases, the J end lost 4 bases, and 8 bases lay between the germline ends. CDR3 in DNA: TGTGCCATCAGTGAAGGGTCCCCAGATACGCAGTATTTT. This codes for CAISEGSPDTQYF.